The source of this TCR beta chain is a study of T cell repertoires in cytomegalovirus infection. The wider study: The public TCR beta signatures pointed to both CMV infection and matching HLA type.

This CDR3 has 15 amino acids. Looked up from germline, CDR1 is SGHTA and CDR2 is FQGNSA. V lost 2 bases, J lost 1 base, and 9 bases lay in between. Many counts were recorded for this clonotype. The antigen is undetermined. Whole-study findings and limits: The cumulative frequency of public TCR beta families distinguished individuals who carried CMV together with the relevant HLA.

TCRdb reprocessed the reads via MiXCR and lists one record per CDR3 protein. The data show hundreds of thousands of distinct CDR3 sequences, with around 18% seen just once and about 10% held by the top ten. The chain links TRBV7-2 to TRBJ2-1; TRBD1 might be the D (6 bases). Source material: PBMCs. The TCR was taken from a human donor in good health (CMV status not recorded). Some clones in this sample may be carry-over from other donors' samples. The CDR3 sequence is CASSLWGRSYNEQFF. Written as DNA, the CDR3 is TGTGCCAGCAGCTTATGGGGGCGATCCTACAATGAGCAGTTCTTC. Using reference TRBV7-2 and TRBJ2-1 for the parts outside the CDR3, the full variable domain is GAGVSQSPSNKVTEKGKDVELRCDPISGHTALYWYRQSLGQGLEFLIYFQGNSAPDKSGLPSDRFSAERTGGSVSTLTIQRTQQEDSAVYLCASSLWGRSYNEQFFGPGTRLTVL.